This T cell receptor beta chain appears in the sequencing data of a study of beta chain features in type 1 diabetes. For the study at large: There were 107,917,701 sorted cells examined across all samples.

Post-sort purity exceeded 95% for all sorted populations. With regard to this clone: What it binds is unknown.

Study results and limitations: TCRB CDR3s were moderately but significantly shorter in Type 1 diabetes patients in all four CD4+ subsets. Compared to healthy donors, patients appeared to have naive, central memory and Treg TCRB repertoires that were more alike.

Sequenced material consisted of expressed TCRB transcripts (all of the isolated RNA was reverse transcribed). Measured with immunoSEQ multiplex PCR; TCRdb has only the in-frame clones, and not every one. This sample yields hundreds of thousands of clones, of which 10% to 15% are seen a single time; less than 0.025% belongs to the top ten. The ends lost 1 base at V and 1 base at J; junction bases unmatched: 10. The CDR3 covers 18 residues. The germline CDR1 and CDR2 sequences are LNHDA and SQIVND (reference sequence). The genes are TRBV19 and TRBJ2-3; 8 nucleotides align to TRBD2. This receptor was taken from a man aged 18-30 years with type 1 diabetes. Input material: naive CD4+ T cells from blood. CDR3 amino acids: CASSIGTFGGGRTDTQYF. In DNA, the CDR3 is TGTGCCAGTAGTATAGGCACCTTCGGCGGGGGGCGCACAGATACGCAGTATTTT.